Listed below are T cell receptor beta chains from one sample, sequenced in a study of tumor and adjacent non-tumor tissue in lung cancer. A single record per CDR3 protein comes from TCRdb applying MiXCR to the multiplex PCR reads. In the table there are fewer than 85,000 distinct CDR3 sequences, around 80% of which are singletons. The sequenced sample was lung tumor tissue. The receptors stem from a woman aged 50 to 65 with non-small cell lung cancer. The CDR3 runs from the conserved cysteine through the conserved F or W. A D gene is named only where the DNA matches it firmly. The size entry is marked missing in some rows and otherwise reads once, few, many or a size class.

v_call,clone_size,j_call,d_call,cdr3_nt,cdr3_aa
TRBV29-1,NA,TRBJ2-3,TRBD1,TGCAGCGTCCGACAGGGCGGCGATATCCAGTATTTT,CSVRQGGDIQYF
TRBV6-6,NA,TRBJ2-7,NA,TGTACCGGCAGTTACTCGACCTACGAGCAGTACTTC,CTGSYSTYEQYF
TRBV20-1,NA,TRBJ2-3,TRBD1,TGCAGTGGACAGGGGGTCACAGATACGCAATATTTT,CSGQGVTDTQYF
TRBV24-1,NA,TRBJ2-1,NA,TGTGCCACCAGTGATTCCCGGGGGCCATACGAAAGAAATAGGCAGTTCTTC,CATSDSRGPYERNRQFF
TRBV24-1,many,TRBJ2-3,NA,TGTGCCACCAGTGATTGGGATAGCACAGATACGCAGTATTTT,CATSDWDSTDTQYF
TRBV20-1,few,TRBJ2-3,NA,TGCAGTGTGCGAAGCGGGACAGTAGATACGCAGTATTTT,CSVRSGTVDTQYF
TRBV15,NA,TRBJ2-1,NA,TGTACCACCAGCAGAGTTGGAGGAGAGCAGTTCTTC,CTTSRVGGEQFF
TRBV29-1,NA,TRBJ2-1,TRBD2,TGCAGCGCGCTTCTAGCGGGAGTTTTAAATGAGCAGTTCTTC,CSALLAGVLNEQFF
TRBV6-5,NA,TRBJ2-1,NA,TGTGCCAACAGTCTAGCAGATGAGCAGTTCTTC,CANSLADEQFF
TRBV20-1,NA,TRBJ1-1,NA,TGCAATGCTTACATGGGTACGAACACTGAAGCTTTCTTT,CNAYMGTNTEAFF
TRBV4-2,NA,TRBJ1-1,TRBD1,TGTGCCAGCACCCAGGTCACAGGGGGCCGGTGTGTCACTGAAGCTTTCTTT,CASTQVTGGRCVTEAFF
TRBV7-2,NA,TRBJ2-7,TRBD2,TGTGCCAGCAGCAGGGGCATGGCTAGCGGCACCTACGAGCAGTACTTC,CASSRGMASGTYEQYF
TRBV20-1,NA,TRBJ2-3,NA,TGCAGTGCTAGTTCCCGACAGGGGGCGGTAGCGGGAGTGACTAGCACAGATTCTCAGTATTTT,CSASSRQGAVAGVTSTDSQYF
TRBV11-2,NA,TRBJ2-2,NA,TGTGCCAGCAGCCCATCGTGTCCAAGCACCGTGGAGCTGTTTTTT,CASSPSCPSTVELFF
TRBV4-1,NA,TRBJ1-1,NA,TGCTCCAGCAGCCAACCGACTCTAATGAACACTGATGCTTTCTTT,CSSSQPTLMNTDAFF
TRBV5-4,NA,TRBJ2-5,NA,TGTGCCAGCAGCTTGAATCACAGTGGGTACCAAGAGACCCAGTACTTC,CASSLNHSGYQETQYF
TRBV24-1,many,TRBJ2-3,NA,TGTGCCACCAGTGAGTCAGGAAGCACAGATACGCAGTATTTT,CATSESGSTDTQYF
TRBV11-2,NA,TRBJ1-2,NA,TGTGCCAGTAGCCTAGATATGGGGCATGGCTACACCTTC,CASSLDMGHGYTF
TRBV29-1,NA,TRBJ1-1,TRBD1,TGTAACGTTGGACAGGTTTTTTTGACTGAAGCTTTCTTT,CNVGQVFLTEAFF
TRBV13,NA,TRBJ2-7,NA,TGTGCCAGCAGCTCTCAAGGGGTGGGAGGAATCTACGAGCAGTACTTC,CASSSQGVGGIYEQYF
TRBV6-5,NA,TRBJ2-5,TRBD1,TGTGCCTGCAGCCAAACAGGGGCGCGGGAGACCCAGTACTTC,CACSQTGARETQYF
TRBV20-1,NA,TRBJ2-7,NA,TGCAGTGAGGATACTCTACGTGGGGCCTACGTGCAGTACTTC,CSEDTLRGAYVQYF
TRBV6-5,NA,TRBJ1-6,NA,TGTGCCACCCTTTGGGGGACCGACAATTCACCCCTCCACTTT,CATLWGTDNSPLHF
TRBV28,NA,TRBJ1-5,NA,TGTGCCAACAGTAAGCAACAGGGTGGCAATCAGCCCCAGCATTTT,CANSKQQGGNQPQHF
TRBV4-1,NA,TRBJ1-1,NA,TGCGCCAGCAGTCAAGATCGTTACAGGGCGAACACTAAAGATTTCTTT,CASSQDRYRANTKDFF
TRBV4-1,NA,TRBJ1-2,NA,TGCGCCAGCAGCCAAGATTGGTACAGAGGGAACTATGGCTACGCCTTC,CASSQDWYRGNYGYAF
TRBV4-1,medium-sized,TRBJ1-6,TRBD1,TGCGCCAGCAGACTAGACAGGGCCGGTTCACCCCTCCACTTT,CASRLDRAGSPLHF
TRBV4-1,NA,TRBJ1-2,NA,TGTGCCAACAGCCAAGGGATGAATGGCTACACCTTC,CANSQGMNGYTF
TRBV4-1,NA,TRBJ2-7,TRBD1,TGCGCCAGCAGACTTGATCCCGGGACAGGGTACGATCAGTACTTC,CASRLDPGTGYDQYF
TRBV10-3,NA,TRBJ2-1,TRBD2,TGTGTCATTAGTGAGAGGCTAGCGGGAGTAAGCTCCTACAATAAGCAGTTCTTC,CVISERLAGVSSYNKQFF
TRBV6-5,NA,TRBJ2-3,NA,TGTGCCAGCAGCCGGATAGAAAGGGACACAGATACGCAGTATTTT,CASSRIERDTDTQYF
TRBV4-2,NA,TRBJ2-3,TRBD2,TGTGCCAGCAACCAAGCGGGAGAGACAGATACGCAGTATTTT,CASNQAGETDTQYF
TRBV20-1,NA,TRBJ2-1,TRBD1,TGCAATGCCCGGGACAGGGCCTACAATGAGCACTTCTTC,CNARDRAYNEHFF
TRBV20-1,NA,TRBJ2-5,TRBD2,TGCAGTGACGGGGCAACGGGGGGAGCAACCCAGTATTTC,CSDGATGGATQYF
TRBV6-1,NA,TRBJ2-1,NA,TGTGCCAGCAGTGAAAACCCCCACAGCGCTGAGTTCTTC,CASSENPHSAEFF
TRBV5-6,NA,TRBJ2-1,NA,TGTGCCAGCAGCTTGGGGGCAGACCTCACCCCCACGCAGCGTTATGAGCAGTTCTTC,CASSLGADLTPTQRYEQFF
TRBV5-6,NA,TRBJ2-1,TRBD1,TGTGCCAGCAGCTCAATACAGGGGGTTTCCTACATTGAGCAGTTCTTC,CASSSIQGVSYIEQFF
TRBV6-5,NA,TRBJ2-2,NA,TGTGCCAGCAGTTACTCGACAAGCCTGCCCGGGGAGTTGTTTTTT,CASSYSTSLPGELFF
TRBV5-5,once,TRBJ2-3,NA,TGTGCCAGCAGCCTAACTGGCGTTAGCACAGATACGCAGTATTTT,CASSLTGVSTDTQYF
TRBV4-1,NA,TRBJ2-1,NA,NA,CASSQIVAGGNKEKFF
TRBV11-2,NA,TRBJ2-1,TRBD2,TGTGCCAGCACCCCAGAGGGCGGGGGAAGCTCATACAATGGGGAGTTCTTC,CASTPEGGGSSYNGEFF
TRBV12-3/TRBV12-4,NA,TRBJ2-3,TRBD2,TGTGCCAGCAGTTTCCCCACCCTTAGCGGGGGGCTGGCAGATACGCAGTATTTT,CASSFPTLSGGLADTQYF
TRBV20-1,NA,TRBJ2-5,NA,TGCAGTGCTAGTGTAGGGTCCCAAGAGACGCGGTACTTC,CSASVGSQETRYF
TRBV5-5,NA,TRBJ1-6,NA,TGTGCCAGCAGAGGAATCGGGACTGACAATTCACCCCTCCACTTT,CASRGIGTDNSPLHF
TRBV28,many,TRBJ2-1,NA,TGTGCCAGCATCTTCTCAAGCGGCAAGTACAATGAGCAGTTCTTC,CASIFSSGKYNEQFF
TRBV24-1,NA,TRBJ2-1,TRBD2,TGTGCAATCAGTGACCCCGGCGGAGCGGGGGGGAATGAGCAGTTCTTC,CAISDPGGAGGNEQFF
TRBV10-3,medium-sized,TRBJ2-5,TRBD2,TGTGCCATCAGTGAGTCCCCCCCCACTAGCGGGAGAGTTCAAGAGACCCAGTACTTC,CAISESPPTSGRVQETQYF
TRBV20-1,NA,TRBJ2-7,TRBD2,TGCAGTGCTGGAGACCGACTAGCGGGGGTAGGGGAGCAGTATTTC,CSAGDRLAGVGEQYF
TRBV5-1,NA,TRBJ1-2,NA,TGCGTCAGCCAACAGGACGGATATAACTATGGCTACACCTTC,CVSQQDGYNYGYTF